A single sample is the source of the 10 T cell receptor beta chains below, sequenced in a study of shared clonotypes between healthy human individuals. The table came from immunoSEQ multiplex PCR; TCRdb's copy has only in-frame clones and leaves some out. This table has 110,000 or so clones, around 66% appearing once. Sequenced sample: memory CD8+ T cells sorted from blood. Stated subset: CD45RO+ cells pooled with CCR7-negative TemRA cells. These receptor sequences come from a woman aged 25-40 years in good health.

The V gene is TRBV2, the J gene TRBJ1-4, with a tentative D call TRBD1 (6 bases). V was pared by 6 bases and J by 5 bases, with 13 bases between. Germline V gene sequence: CDR1 SNHLY, CDR2 FYNNEI. The CDR3 sequence is 14 residues long. The CDR3 DNA reads as TGTGCCAGCAGGAAGAGGGGGATCAATGAAAAACTGTTTTTT. Protein: CASRKRGINEKLFF.

This clone is classed as medium-sized. This sequence joins TRBV15 and TRBJ2-7; 10 nucleotides match TRBD1. Germline V CDR1 and CDR2: LNHNV, YYDKDF (reference sequence). Unmatched junction bases numbered 10, after V lost 1 base and J lost 7 bases. The CDR3 has 16 amino acids. The CDR3 sequence: CATSRAVGTGAVEQYF. The CDR3 nucleotides are TGTGCCACCAGCAGAGCGGTAGGGACAGGGGCCGTAGAGCAGTACTTC.

The chain has TRBV11-2 and TRBJ2-5, with 11 bases lining up with TRBD2. J gave up 3 bases and V 3 bases, and 0 bases lay outside the gene matches. The length of the CDR3 is 14 residues. Per the germline V gene, CDR1 is SGHAT and CDR2 is FQNNGV. CDR3 nucleotide sequence: TGTGCCAGCAGCTTTAGCGGGAGGGAAGAGACCCAGTACTTC. Amino acids: CASSFSGREETQYF.

This clone was seen more than once but under ten times. The V gene is TRBV6-1, the J gene TRBJ1-1, with 10 bases lining up with TRBD1. Germline V gives CDR1 MNHNS, CDR2 SASEGT. With V trimmed by 11 bases and J by 1 base, 4 bases remained unmatched. This CDR3 spans 13 amino acids. CDR3 nucleotides: TGTGCCTCCCGACAGGGGGCGAACACTGAAGCTTTCTTT. It translates to CASRQGANTEAFF.

The gene calls are TRBV28 and TRBJ2-7, with D uncertain. Trimming stripped 10 bases from V and 7 bases from J, with 20 bases between. Looked up from germline, CDR1 is MDHEN and CDR2 is SYDVKM. The CDR3 is made up of 13 amino acids. The CDR3, as DNA: TGTGCCACTAACCCCGACCTTCTCCGGGAGCAGTACTTC. Residues: CATNPDLLREQYF.

The gene calls are TRBV9 and TRBJ2-1, with 8 positions matching TRBD2. The germline gives CDR1 SGDLS, CDR2 YYNGEE. CDR3 length: 16 amino acids. The V and J ends lost 4 bases and 1 base, in that order; junction bases with no gene match: 7. CDR3 coding DNA: TGTGCCAGCAGCCCGGGGGGGCCTCCGTCCTACAATGAGCAGTTCTTC. The encoded protein is CASSPGGPPSYNEQFF.

The rearrangement links TRBV27 to TRBJ2-7; D is ambiguous. The germline gives CDR1 MNHEY, CDR2 SMNVEV (reference sequence). The CDR3 is 13 amino acids. The germline V and J ends were trimmed by 8 bases and 2 bases, with 13 bases remaining between them. The CDR3 loop reads CASCSPVPYEQYF. The CDR3 coding sequence is TGTGCCAGCTGCTCCCCGGTCCCCTACGAGCAGTACTTC.

The chain employs TRBV5-1 and TRBJ2-3, with a possible D match to TRBD2 (6 bases). The germline V and J ends were trimmed by 2 bases and 2 bases, with 15 bases remaining between them. The CDR3 is made up of 16 amino acids. Germline V gene lookup returns CDR1 SGHRS and CDR2 YFSETQ. Here the CDR3 DNA reads TGCGCCAGCAGCTTTTCGTCTGGCGGGAACACAGATACGCAGTATTTT. Translating it yields CASSFSSGGNTDTQYF. Filled out from reference TRBV5-1 and TRBJ2-3, the complete variable domain reads KAGVTQTPRYLIKTRGQQVTLSCSPISGHRSVSWYQQTPGQGLQFLFEYFSETQRNKGNFPGRFSGRQFSNSRSEMNVSTLELGDSALYLCASSFSSGGNTDTQYFGPGTRLTVL.

CDR3 loop: CASSLDESLPNEKLFF. CDR3 sequence (DNA): TGCGCCAGCAGCTTGGACGAAAGTTTGCCTAATGAAAAACTGTTTTTT. The rearrangement uses TRBV5-1 and TRBJ1-4, with no clear D. V was trimmed by 0 bases and J by 3 bases, leaving 12 bases between them. CDR3 length: 16 residues. The V gene's germline CDR1 is SGHRS and CDR2 YFSETQ. Full variable domain (outside the CDR3, taken from reference TRBV5-1 and TRBJ1-4): KAGVTQTPRYLIKTRGQQVTLSCSPISGHRSVSWYQQTPGQGLQFLFEYFSETQRNKGNFPGRFSGRQFSNSRSEMNVSTLELGDSALYLCASSLDESLPNEKLFFGSGTQLSVL.

This sequence joins TRBV5-1 and TRBJ1-2; tentative D call: TRBD1 (5 bases). Trimming pared 0 bases from V and 6 bases from J, leaving 21 bases between. This CDR3 has 17 amino acids. CDR1 and CDR2 (germline): SGHRS, YFSETQ. CDR3 in DNA: TGCGCCAGCAGCTTGGTTATAGGGGCAGTGAGGTCGGATGGCTACACCTTC. The encoded protein is CASSLVIGAVRSDGYTF.